This T cell receptor delta chain comes out of a study of gamma-delta T cells after stem cell transplantation. TCRdb re-processed the RT-PCR reads using CATT. The repertoire holds over a thousand delta-chain clones, with 9.5% to 15% as singletons. J gave up 1 base and V 1 base, and 2 bases lay outside the gene matches. From germline, CDR1 is GEAIGNYY and CDR2 EKD. The length of the CDR3 is 17 residues. This TCR was recovered from a human donor. It is not recorded whose cells these are; they may come from a transplant donor. The gene calls are TRDV2 and TRDJ3; 8 bases match TRDD3. The sequenced sample consisted of gamma-delta T cells. The CDR3 sequence is CACDTGGYSWDTRQMFF. CDR3 in DNA: TGTGCCTGTGACACAGGGGGATATTCCTGGGACACCCGACAGATGTTTTTC.